The 11 T cell receptor beta chains in this list originate from one sample, sequenced in a study of blood T cell repertoires in COVID-19. Assay used: immunoSEQ multiplex PCR; TCRdb lists only in-frame clones, some missing. The profile shows a few hundred thousand clones, 70% to 90% of them singletons. The sequenced material came from PBMCs or T cells enriched from blood (not recorded which). The receptors shown here come from a woman in her sixties who had recovered from COVID-19.

The rearrangement links TRBV2 to TRBJ1-5, with a weak D call TRBD1 (5 bases). CDR1 is SNHLY, CDR2 FYNNEI, per germline. This CDR3 is 13 amino acids long. V was pared by 7 bases and J by 5 bases, with 12 bases between. CDR3 nucleotide sequence: TGTGCCAGCACGGGGGGGGACCATCAGCCCCAGCATTTT. It codes for CASTGGDHQPQHF.

The chain carries TRBV27 and TRBJ1-2, with TRBD1 matching 8 bases. The germline CDR1 and CDR2 sequences are MNHEY and SMNVEV (reference sequence). There are 17 residues in the CDR3. V dropped 2 bases and J dropped 5; count of bases not matched to a gene: 13. CDR3 sequence (DNA): TGTGCCAGCAGTTTAAAAGGGACAGGCATATTTCTATATGGCTACACCTTC. Amino acid sequence: CASSLKGTGIFLYGYTF.

The gene calls are TRBV1 and TRBJ1-4; the table calls TRBD1, which could not be checked here. TRBV1 has pseudogene status. The CDR3 extends over 18 amino acids. CDR3 DNA sequence: TGCACCAGCAGCCACGGGACAGGGTCCCCCCCAACTAATGAAAAACTGTTTTTT. This encodes CTSSHGTGSPPTNEKLFF.

The chain carries TRBV7-6 and TRBJ2-5, with 7 bases identical to TRBD2. Trimming removed 1 base from V and 5 bases from J; junction bases left unmatched: 7. Germline assignment: CDR1 SGHVS and CDR2 FNYEAQ. The CDR3 totals 15 residues. In DNA, the CDR3 is TGTGCCAGCAGCTTAGGAGCGGGGCAAGGGGAGACCCAGTACTTC. Translated: CASSLGAGQGETQYF.

This chain joins TRBV5-1 and TRBJ1-1; D is unresolved. Germline-derived CDR1 and CDR2 are SGHRS and YFSETQ. The V end lost 6 bases, the J end lost 1 base, and 10 bases lay between the germline ends. The CDR3 has 13 amino acids. The CDR3 DNA reads as TGCGCCAGCACCCGTGGGAGGAACACTGAAGCTTTCTTT. It encodes CASTRGRNTEAFF.

This chain connects TRBV7-2 to TRBJ2-5; D might be TRBD2 (5 bases). The V and J ends lost 1 base and 4 bases respectively, with 16 bases between them. CDR3 size: 16 residues. The V gene's germline CDR1 is SGHTA and CDR2 FQGNSA. CDR3 sequence (DNA): TGTGCCAGCAGCTTAGATCATTGGTTAGCGCGAGAGACCCAGTACTTC. Translation: CASSLDHWLARETQYF.

The count of this clone is one. The chain is built from TRBV5-4 and TRBJ1-3, with TRBD1 matching 8 bases. Germline assignment: CDR1 SGHNT and CDR2 YYREEE (reference sequence). With V trimmed by 3 bases and J by 4 bases, 12 bases remained unmatched. This CDR3 is built from 17 residues. The CDR3: CASSSTRQGARGNTIYF. The CDR3 coding sequence is TGTGCCAGCAGCTCAACACGCCAGGGGGCGCGGGGAAACACCATATATTTT.

The chain combines TRBV7-2 with TRBJ1-2, with D unresolved. There are 16 residues in the CDR3. The V and J ends lost 5 bases and 1 base respectively, with 17 bases between them. Germline-derived CDR1 and CDR2 are SGHTA and FQGNSA. The CDR3 protein is CASSPAPPRVNYGYTF. CDR3 sequence (DNA): TGTGCCAGCAGCCCCGCCCCTCCGCGGGTTAACTATGGCTACACCTTC.

The J gene is TRBJ2-1, the V gene TRBV4-1; no clear D. V was cut by 0 bases and J by 4 bases, with 10 bases left in between. The CDR3 covers 15 residues. The V gene's germline CDR1 is MGHRA and CDR2 YSYEKL. The CDR3 bases are TGCGCCAGCAGCCAAGATTGGCCAAAATACAATGAGCAGTTCTTC. Residues: CASSQDWPKYNEQFF.

This clone is a singleton in its sample. The rearrangement links TRBV6-5 to TRBJ1-6; possible D gene TRBD1, 5 bases. Germline V CDR1 and CDR2: MNHEY, SVGAGI. The CDR3 is made up of 16 amino acids. V lost 3 bases to trimming and J lost 7 bases, with 16 bases between them. The CDR3 DNA is TGTGCCAGCAGTTATCGGGGAGGGGATATGAATTCACCCCTCCACTTT. This translates into CASSYRGGDMNSPLHF.

The chain uses TRBV5-1 and TRBJ2-1, with 10 bases fitting TRBD2. The CDR3 covers 15 residues. V was clipped by 2 bases and J by 2 bases; unmatched bases: 1. Germline V gene sequence: CDR1 SGHRS, CDR2 YFSETQ. The DNA of the CDR3 is TGCGCCAGCAGCTTCGGACTAGCGGCCTACAATGAGCAGTTCTTC. This codes for CASSFGLAAYNEQFF. The full variable domain, its missing parts supplied by reference TRBV5-1 and TRBJ2-1, is KAGVTQTPRYLIKTRGQQVTLSCSPISGHRSVSWYQQTPGQGLQFLFEYFSETQRNKGNFPGRFSGRQFSNSRSEMNVSTLELGDSALYLCASSFGLAAYNEQFFGPGTRLTVL.